One sample yielded the 3 T cell receptor beta chains listed below, sequenced in a study of graft-versus-host responses after intestinal transplantation. The data were produced by immunoSEQ multiplex PCR, yet TCRdb's version contains in-frame clones alone and is incomplete. This sample has about 81,000 clones; about 89% occur once, and the top ten carry roughly 0.37%. These receptors lack a known antigen. The material was unstimulated CD4+ T cells sorted from spleen or lymph node cells, obtained before intestinal transplant. The origin of the receptors is a human donor who received an intestinal transplant.

This clone was counted between two and nine times. The rearrangement joins TRBV4-1 to TRBJ1-4; no reliable D call. This CDR3 has 13 residues. V was cut by 1 base and J by 8 bases, with 8 bases left in between. Germline loops: CDR1 MGHRA, CDR2 YSYEKL. Written as DNA, the CDR3 is TGCGCCAGCAGCCAAGTGACTGGCGAAAAACTGTTTTTT. This sequence encodes CASSQVTGEKLFF.

The chain has TRBV6-5 and TRBJ2-7, with TRBD1 matching over 9 bases. This CDR3 spans 16 amino acids. The V and J ends lost 4 bases and 1 base, in that order; junction bases with no gene match: 8. CDR1 and CDR2 (germline): MNHEY, SVGAGI. The CDR3, as DNA: TGTGCCAGCAGTTCGCAAACAGGGGGCCCTTCCTACGAGCAGTACTTC. It codes for CASSSQTGGPSYEQYF.

The chain combines TRBV7-9 with TRBJ2-1; 8 nucleotides align to TRBD1. The ends lost 6 bases at V and 10 bases at J; junction bases unmatched: 11. This CDR3 is 14 amino acids long. Germline CDR1 is SEHNR and CDR2 is FQNEAQ (reference sequence). Here the CDR3 DNA reads TGTGCCAGCAGGCTTCAGGGGGCGCGTAACGAGCAGTTCTTC. Protein sequence: CASRLQGARNEQFF.